This T cell receptor (beta chain) was profiled in a study of blood T cell repertoires in COVID-19 (dated by TCRdb to 2019 to 2021). For context, the study as a whole: Collaborator samples came from the United States, Italy and Spain and covered acute and convalescent phases of COVID-19. A de-identified subject ID, COVID-19 status, age in years and sex were almost always included in the sample metadata. The prospective study material was composed of cDNA or gDNA derived from T cells, B-cell-depleted T cells, or PBMCs. The dataset comprised deeply sampled blood TCRbeta repertoires from subjects exposed to, actively infected with, or recovered from COVID-19. Samples came from the ongoing ImmuneRACE study (first 160 participants) plus 1,254 subjects from 6 global collaborators. The repertoires were released in a freely available public database meant as a resource for research on the immune response to SARS-CoV-2. Where available, HLA class I and class II types were taken from metadata supplied by the sample provider and were not determined by assay-based typing. Overall study outcomes, separate from this receptor: The amount of clinical and demographic metadata varied by source and participant and was provided uncurated.

The immunoSEQ Assay, a bias-controlled multiplex PCR, was used to amplify TCRbeta CDR3 regions from genomic DNA. As for the authors' bioinformatics: The number of nucleated cells in each sample was estimated from the amplification of reference gene primers within the assay. To quantify the absolute abundance of each unique TCRbeta CDR3 rearrangement, sequence reads were collapsed and filtered. For each sample, productive Simpson clonality was calculated as the square root of Simpson's diversity index across productive rearrangements. In its TCRdb copy, this immuneACCESS table keeps in-frame sequences only and misses some clones. Where compared with another copy, unresolved V genes explain less than half of these, and the others have no known cause. For V, J and clone size, that table is used; D and trimming come from the DNA. The sample profile shows over 85,000 clones; 65% to 90% of them were found once. The ten most abundant clones make up 18% of the sample.

In the case of this clone: Its antigen is not yet known. No base quality values were provided; no much bigger clone lies one nucleotide off.

Reading the germline V gene gives CDR1 SGHAT and CDR2 FQNNGV. The germline ends are 10 bases apart after V is trimmed by 5 bases and J by 8 bases. The CDR3 holds 12 amino acids from the cysteine to the phenylalanine. The CDR3 DNA has 36 bases and is translated from base 1. Whole blood was collected in K2EDTA tubes by collaborating institutions according to the institutions' own protocols. For TCRbeta analysis, collaborator samples were shipped as frozen whole blood, as isolated PBMCs, or as DNA extracted from either sample type. The rearrangement combines TRBV11-2 with TRBJ1-3, with the identity of the D gene unclear. The sequence derives from a woman of 80 years or more with acute or convalescent COVID-19. Sample: peripheral blood. The CDR3: CASSPRSDTIYF. The nucleotide sequence reads TGTGCCAGCAGCCCGCGGAGCGACACCATATATTTT.